These 23 T cell receptor beta chains came from one sample sequenced in a study of blood T cell repertoires in COVID-19. TCRdb keeps only in-frame clones here, not all; method: immunoSEQ multiplex PCR. The sample includes more than 300,000 clones, over 70% of them seen just once. Input material: peripheral blood. These receptors were taken from a woman in her fifties or sixties with acute or convalescent COVID-19.

The CDR3: CAISSSSYGYTF. The CDR3, as DNA: TGTGCCATTAGTAGCAGTAGCTATGGCTACACCTTC. The rearrangement joins TRBV6-5 to TRBJ1-2; D not resolved. This CDR3 region has 12 residues. Germline V lookup: CDR1 MNHEY, CDR2 SVGAGI. With 10 bases removed from V and 4 bases from J, the gap between germline ends came to 13 bases.

V and J are TRBV7-7 and TRBJ2-1; 11 positions match TRBD2. Trimming at V came to 5 bases and at J to 6 bases, leaving 6 bases not matched to a gene. The germline gives CDR1 SSHAT, CDR2 FNYEAQ (reference sequence). The CDR3 is 15 residues long. CDR3 nucleotide sequence: TGTGCCAGCAGCCGGGGACTAGCGGTCGTCAATGAGCAGTTCTTC. This sequence encodes CASSRGLAVVNEQFF.

J is TRBJ1-4 and V is TRBV9; D not resolved. Germline V gives CDR1 SGDLS, CDR2 YYNGEE. The CDR3 is made up of 17 amino acids. Trimming stripped 0 bases from V and 8 bases from J, with 20 bases between. For the CDR3, the DNA is TGTGCCAGCAGCGTAGGGTCTTACTCCCCCGGAGGCGAAAAACTGTTTTTT. This codes for CASSVGSYSPGGEKLFF.

The count of this clone is one. The chain couples TRBV24-1 to TRBJ2-3, with D tentatively TRBD1 (5 bases). Trimming left V 6 bases short and J 4 bases short, with 16 bases between. Germline-derived CDR1 and CDR2 are KGHDR and SFDVKD. The CDR3 loop spans 15 amino acids. The CDR3 DNA reads TGTGCCACCAGTAAAGGGGATCGGGCCGCAGATACGCAGTATTTT. This encodes CATSKGDRAADTQYF.

This chain uses TRBV14 with TRBJ2-6; D perhaps matches TRBD2 (6 bases). This CDR3 has 19 amino acids. Germline CDR1 SGHDN, CDR2 FVKESK. V was cut by 3 bases and J by 0 bases, with 18 bases left in between. CDR3 protein: CASSHRRGDQPSGANVLTF. The CDR3 DNA follows: TGTGCCAGCAGCCACCGTCGCGGGGACCAACCCTCTGGGGCCAACGTCCTGACTTTC.

V gene TRBV4-1 combines with J gene TRBJ1-1; the match to TRBD1 covers 7 bases. Germline-derived CDR1 and CDR2 are MGHRA and YSYEKL. The CDR3 sequence is 15 residues long. V lost 4 bases to trimming and J lost 1 base; unmatched junction nucleotides: 6. The CDR3 nucleotides are TGCGCCAGCAGCCCCCCGGGACAGCCGAACACTGAAGCTTTCTTT. It is translated as CASSPPGQPNTEAFF.

This sequence joins TRBV20-1 and TRBJ2-7, with D tentatively TRBD1 (5 bases). Trimming took 6 bases from V and 5 from J, leaving 11 bases between them. This CDR3 is built from 11 residues. Germline V gives CDR1 DFQATT, CDR2 SNEGSKA (reference sequence). The CDR3 bases are TGCAGTGCCCAAGGGGTGGACGAGCAGTACTTC. It codes for CSAQGVDEQYF.

The chain carries TRBV6-2 or TRBV6-3 and TRBJ2-7; D remains unclear. The CDR3 is made up of 12 amino acids. Germline loops: CDR1 MNHEY, CDR2 SVGEGT. Between the trimmed V and J ends, which lost 6 bases and 4 bases, there was a span of 10 bases. In nucleotides, the CDR3 is TGTGCCAGCAGCCGACTCGGGTACGAGCAGTACTTC. It specifies CASSRLGYEQYF.

The rearrangement uses TRBV29-1 and TRBJ2-1; TRBD1 might be the D (6 bases). Germline V gives CDR1 SQVTM, CDR2 ANQGSEA. This CDR3 has 15 amino acids. Trimming removed 5 bases at V and 4 bases at J, with 18 bases between. The CDR3 sequence: CSVPKGGASYNEQFF. Written as DNA, the CDR3 is TGCAGCGTTCCCAAAGGGGGAGCCTCTTACAATGAGCAGTTCTTC.

The chain has TRBV2 and TRBJ2-3; D not certain. The length of the CDR3 is 12 residues. Germline CDR1 reads SNHLY; CDR2 reads FYNNEI. V gave up 6 bases and J gave up 4 bases, with 8 bases separating them. CDR3 DNA: TGTGCCAGCAGCCTTTTCTCAGATACGCAGTATTTT. It is translated as CASSLFSDTQYF.

This clone was observed a single time. The chain links TRBV30 to TRBJ1-2; TRBD1 agrees at 11 bases. The germline V gene has CDR1 GTSNPN and CDR2 SVGIG (reference sequence). V trimming: 1 base; J trimming: 3 bases; junction bases outside the gene matches: 4. CDR3 size: 15 residues. CDR3 in DNA: TGTGCCTGGAGTGCCGGGACAGGGGGATACTATGGCTACACCTTC. This translates into CAWSAGTGGYYGYTF.

The rearrangement uses TRBV10-1 and TRBJ1-2; a weak D match, TRBD1 (5 bases). Trimming took off 3 bases at V and 6 bases at J, with 17 bases between the two ends. The CDR3 has 15 amino acids. Germline lookup yields CDR1 WNHNN and CDR2 SYGVQD (reference sequence). Written as DNA, the CDR3 is TGCGCCAGCAGTGATACGACAGTGGCCAGGGATGGCTACACCTTC. Encoded protein: CASSDTTVARDGYTF.

The V and J genes are TRBV10-3 and TRBJ1-1; 9 bases fit TRBD1. The CDR3 runs 14 residues. Germline CDR1 reads ENHRY; CDR2 reads SYGVKD. V was clipped by 6 bases and J by 4 bases; unmatched bases: 6. The CDR3 nucleotides are TGTGCCATCAGACCGGACAGGGGAGGCACTGAAGCTTTCTTT. It codes for CAIRPDRGGTEAFF.

As regards this clone: Other DNA variants within this sample encode the same CDR3. This chain uses TRBV7-2 with TRBJ2-5; tentatively, D is TRBD1 (6 bases). With 1 base removed from V and 1 base from J, the gap between germline ends came to 7 bases. The CDR3 runs to 14 residues. Germline CDR1 reads SGHTA; CDR2 reads FQGNSA. The CDR3 sequence: CASSLGGGQETQYF. CDR3 in DNA: TGTGCCAGCAGCTTAGGAGGGGGCCAAGAGACCCAGTACTTC.

This chain connects TRBV5-5 to TRBJ1-6, with TRBD1 as a possible D gene (6 bases). Germline CDR1 is SGHKS and CDR2 is YYEKEE (reference sequence). CDR3 length equals 16 residues. Trimming cost V 4 bases and J 0 bases, with 11 bases left between them. CDR3 sequence (DNA): TGTGCCAGCAGCCGACAGGCGAGCTCCTATAATTCACCCCTCCACTTT. Its protein product is CASSRQASSYNSPLHF.

The CDR3 nucleotides are TGTGCCAGCAGCTTCGGGACAGGGAAGTTCTTC. Encoded protein: CASSFGTGKFF. The J gene is TRBJ2-1, the V gene TRBV7-9; 9 bases are shared with TRBD1. Germline CDR1 and CDR2: SEHNR and FQNEAQ (reference sequence). The CDR3 totals 11 residues. J gave up 14 bases and V 3 bases, and 2 bases lay outside the gene matches. The whole variable domain, filled in from reference TRBV7-9 and TRBJ2-1, reads DTGVSQNPRHKITKRGQNVTFRCDPISEHNRLYWYRQTLGQGPEFLTYFQNEAQLEKSRLLSDRFSAERPKGSFSTLEIQRTEQGDSAMYLCASSFGTGKFFGPGTRLTVL.

The gene calls are TRBV5-6 and TRBJ2-2; D perhaps matches TRBD1 (6 bases). The V gene lost 5 bases and the J gene lost 8 bases, with 25 bases spanning the gap. From germline, CDR1 is SGHDT and CDR2 YYEEEE. This CDR3 has 17 residues. CDR3 nucleotides: TGTGCCAGCAGTTCCACCGACCAGGGGCATTCGGGGGGGGAGCTGTTTTTT. Protein sequence: CASSSTDQGHSGGELFF.

This chain connects TRBV9 to TRBJ2-5; 8 bases match TRBD2. Germline trimming cut 0 bases from V and 5 bases from J; bases unmatched to any gene: 6. CDR1 SGDLS and CDR2 YYNGEE come from the germline V gene. The CDR3 length is 15 residues. CDR3 sequence: CASSVERGGPETQYF. CDR3 sequence (DNA): TGTGCCAGCAGCGTAGAACGGGGGGGCCCCGAGACCCAGTACTTC.

This clone was seen only once. V and J are TRBV10-3 and TRBJ2-2; TRBD2 might be the D (5 bases). CDR3 length equals 15 residues. The V end was cut by 0 bases, the J end by 4 bases, with 9 bases between. The germline V gene has CDR1 ENHRY and CDR2 SYGVKD. CDR3 DNA sequence: TGTGCCATCAGTGAGTCGGTAGCGCTCACCGGGGAGCTGTTTTTT. Amino acids: CAISESVALTGELFF.

Of note for this clone: Other DNA sequences of this sample code for an identical CDR3. The chain couples TRBV19 to TRBJ2-3; D possibly corresponds to TRBD2 (5 bases). There are 14 residues in the CDR3. Germline V gene data show CDR1 as LNHDA and CDR2 as SQIVND (reference sequence). V lost 1 base and J lost 0, with 5 bases in between. The CDR3 DNA is TGTGCCAGTAGTATAGGAGGGAGCACAGATACGCAGTATTTT. Translating it yields CASSIGGSTDTQYF.

This sequence joins TRBV5-1 and TRBJ1-2; 9 nucleotides match TRBD1. CDR1 and CDR2 (germline): SGHRS, YFSETQ. V shed 5 bases and J 5 bases; nucleotides not matched to a gene: 4. The CDR3 length is 13 residues. Written as DNA, the CDR3 is TGCGCCAGCAGTCCCGGGACAGGGTATGGCTACACCTTC. Amino acid sequence: CASSPGTGYGYTF.

The gene calls are TRBV7-9 and TRBJ1-1, with D perhaps matching TRBD1 (5 bases). V was shortened by 3 bases and J by 4 bases, with 9 bases between the two germline ends. The CDR3 extends over 13 amino acids. Per the germline V gene, CDR1 is SEHNR and CDR2 is FQNEAQ (reference sequence). The CDR3 sequence: CASSFQGTTEAFF. The CDR3, as DNA: TGTGCCAGCAGCTTTCAGGGTACCACTGAAGCTTTCTTT.

The gene calls are TRBV9 and TRBJ1-1; 9 bases fit TRBD1. V trimming: 3 bases; J trimming: 4 bases; junction bases outside the gene matches: 7. Germline assignment: CDR1 SGDLS and CDR2 YYNGEE. This CDR3 region has 15 residues. The CDR3 coding sequence is TGTGCCAGCAGCGCGCCACAGGGGGCCGGCACTGAAGCTTTCTTT. It codes for CASSAPQGAGTEAFF.